This T cell receptor beta chain was observed in a study of tumor-infiltrating lymphocytes in localized non-small cell lung cancer. Study-level results: Compared with uninvolved lung, tumors showed higher T cell infiltration by TCRbeta sequencing. No link was found between tumor T-cell fraction and recurrence-free survival. Only some patients had TCR sequencing, depending on available tissue. Immunotypes IM1 and IM2 had similar TCR-derived T-cell fractions.

Repertoires were generated with immunoSEQ multiplex PCR, while TCRdb's copy carries only in-frame clones and drops some. The table lists about 16,000 clones, 75% of them singletons. A word on this clone: Its antigen is undetermined.

The germline V and J ends were trimmed by 2 bases and 3 bases, with 5 bases remaining between them. The CDR3 is 13 amino acids. CDR1 and CDR2 from the germline V gene are SGHTA and FQGNSA. The source of this sequence is a human donor with non-small cell lung cancer. This chain joins TRBV7-2 and TRBJ2-1, with no clear D. The specimen was lung tumor tissue. CDR3 protein: CASSLPNYNEQFF. Here the CDR3 DNA reads TGTGCCAGCAGCTTACCCAACTACAATGAGCAGTTCTTC. Looking up the rest from reference TRBV7-2 and TRBJ2-1 gives the full variable domain: GAGVSQSPSNKVTEKGKDVELRCDPISGHTALYWYRQSLGQGLEFLIYFQGNSAPDKSGLPSDRFSAERTGGSVSTLTIQRTQQEDSAVYLCASSLPNYNEQFFGPGTRLTVL.